Below, 30 T cell receptor beta chains from the same sample are listed, as sequenced in a study of T cell responses to AZD1222 COVID-19 vaccine. This table comes from immunoSEQ multiplex PCR, and its TCRdb copy is limited to in-frame clones, with some not included. The data show about 150,000 clones, over 85% seen once. The source material was peripheral blood, sampled 28 days after the second AZD1222 dose. These receptors were taken from an adult who received the AZD1222 COVID-19 vaccine.

The gene calls are TRBV30 and TRBJ2-3, with unresolved D. The CDR3 length is 14 residues. Germline lookup yields CDR1 GTSNPN and CDR2 SVGIG (reference sequence). V gave up 0 bases and J gave up 4 bases, with 11 bases separating them. The CDR3: CAWSVLIDADTQYF. In nucleotides, the CDR3 is TGTGCCTGGAGTGTACTCATTGATGCAGATACGCAGTATTTT. Full variable domain (missing parts from reference TRBV30 and TRBJ2-3): SQTIHQWPATLVQPVGSPLSLECTVEGTSNPNLYWYRQAAGRGLQLLFYSVGIGQISSEVPQNLSASRPQDRQFILSSKKLLLSDSGFYLCAWSVLIDADTQYFGPGTRLTVL.

The chain joins TRBV9 to TRBJ1-4, with TRBD1 as a possible D gene (5 bases). The CDR3 contains 15 residues. The V end was cut by 4 bases, the J end by 8 bases, with 18 bases between. CDR1 is SGDLS and CDR2 is YYNGEE in the germline V gene. The CDR3 loop is CASSSQTRGVEKLFF. In DNA form, the CDR3 reads TGTGCCAGCAGCTCGCAGACACGGGGGGTAGAAAAACTGTTTTTT.

This chain connects TRBV6-2 or TRBV6-3 to TRBJ2-3; 8 bases are a match to TRBD2. CDR1 is MNHEY and CDR2 is SVGEGT in the germline V gene. The CDR3 totals 18 residues. J gave up 2 bases and V 2 bases, and 12 bases lay outside the gene matches. Here the CDR3 reads CASSYNSGDLLITDTQYF. The CDR3 DNA follows: TGTGCCAGCAGTTACAATAGCGGGGACCTCCTAATCACAGATACGCAGTATTTT.

The chain combines TRBV27 with TRBJ1-1; D unresolved. This CDR3 contains 14 residues. Trimming stripped 2 bases from V and 7 bases from J, with 14 bases between. CDR1 MNHEY and CDR2 SMNVEV come from the germline V gene (reference sequence). The CDR3 here is CASSLTPGNYEAFF. The CDR3 coding sequence is TGTGCCAGCAGTTTAACGCCGGGCAACTATGAAGCTTTCTTT.

The J gene is TRBJ2-2, the V gene TRBV3-1 (or the pseudogene TRBV3-2), with a tentative D call TRBD1 (5 bases). CDR1 and CDR2 (germline): LGHDT, YNNKEL (reference sequence). V was trimmed by 4 bases and J by 6 bases, leaving 15 bases between them. There are 15 residues in the CDR3. This chain's CDR3 is CASSRNTQGSGELFF. The CDR3 DNA sequence: TGTGCCAGCAGCCGAAACACCCAGGGCTCCGGGGAGCTGTTTTTT.

This clone was seen once. The chain recombines TRBV3-1 (or the pseudogene TRBV3-2) with TRBJ1-1; D not certain. Per the germline V gene, CDR1 is LGHDT and CDR2 is YNNKEL (reference sequence). The CDR3 spans 13 residues. V lost 1 base to trimming and J lost 4 bases, with 7 bases between them. The CDR3 here is CASSQGSTTEAFF. CDR3 coding DNA: TGTGCCAGCAGCCAAGGGTCAACCACTGAAGCTTTCTTT.

The chain links TRBV5-6 to TRBJ1-2; 9 positions match TRBD1. V lost 4 bases and J lost 7; bases outside the gene matches: 11. This CDR3 has 15 amino acids. Per germline, CDR1 SGHDT and CDR2 YYEEEE. The CDR3 coding sequence is TGTGCCAGCAGCACCCGGGACAGGGCGGTAGGTGGCTACACCTTC. Its protein is CASSTRDRAVGGYTF.

The V and J genes are TRBV19 and TRBJ1-2; weak D call: TRBD1 (6 bases). This CDR3 spans 19 amino acids. Trimming took 5 bases from V and 3 from J, leaving 28 bases between them. CDR1 is LNHDA, CDR2 SQIVND, per germline (reference sequence). This CDR3 is CASSPGGGRGRRTYYGYTF. CDR3 nucleotide sequence: TGTGCCAGTAGTCCGGGGGGCGGGAGGGGCCGACGGACTTACTATGGCTACACCTTC.

V is TRBV9 and J is TRBJ1-5; the D is unclear. From germline, CDR1 is SGDLS and CDR2 YYNGEE. The CDR3 consists of 15 residues. V was pared by 0 bases and J by 4 bases, with 11 bases between. CDR3 amino acids: CASSVDGTRNQPQHF. The CDR3 DNA sequence: TGTGCCAGCAGCGTAGATGGCACCCGAAATCAGCCCCAGCATTTT. Filled out from reference TRBV9 and TRBJ1-5, the complete variable domain reads DSGVTQTPKHLITATGQRVTLRCSPRSGDLSVYWYQQSLDQGLQFLIQYYNGEERAKGNILERFSAQQFPDLHSELNLSSLELGDSALYFCASSVDGTRNQPQHFGDGTRLSIL.

The rearrangement uses TRBV18 and TRBJ2-7, with 7 bases lining up with TRBD1. Germline V gene sequence: CDR1 KGHSH, CDR2 LQKENI. The CDR3 covers 18 residues. The V and J ends lost 0 bases and 2 bases, in that order; junction bases with no gene match: 13. The CDR3 nucleotides read TGTGCCAGCTCACCACCCCCGGGACAGTTCCGAATAGCCTACGAGCAGTACTTC. It encodes CASSPPPGQFRIAYEQYF.

In this sample, this clone turned up once. The gene calls are TRBV5-1 and TRBJ1-4, with D hard to call. Trimming removed 4 bases from V and 4 bases from J, with 11 bases in between. Germline V CDR1 and CDR2: SGHRS, YFSETQ. This CDR3 contains 14 residues. The CDR3 here is CASSPGPFNEKLFF. CDR3 sequence (DNA): TGCGCCAGCAGCCCTGGACCTTTTAATGAAAAACTGTTTTTT.

V is TRBV5-6 and J is TRBJ2-7; 10 nucleotides align to TRBD2. The CDR3 sequence is 15 residues long. Germline CDR1 SGHDT, CDR2 YYEEEE. Trimming cost V 2 bases and J 0 bases; bases outside gene matches: 2. This CDR3 reads CASSFTSGASYEQYF. CDR3 in DNA: TGTGCCAGCAGCTTTACTAGCGGGGCCTCCTACGAGCAGTACTTC.

This chain uses TRBV27 with TRBJ2-7; TRBD1 might be the D (5 bases). Germline V gene lookup returns CDR1 MNHEY and CDR2 SMNVEV (reference sequence). This CDR3 is built from 15 residues. V lost 0 bases and J lost 4, with 13 bases in between. CDR3 sequence reads: CASSLSWTISYEQYF. The CDR3 DNA is TGTGCCAGCAGTTTATCTTGGACAATCTCTTACGAGCAGTACTTC.

This chain joins TRBV25-1 and TRBJ2-3; D unclear. The CDR3 runs 13 residues. Germline V lookup: CDR1 MGHDK, CDR2 SYGVNS. Between the trimmed V and J ends, which lost 5 bases and 0 bases, there was a span of 6 bases. The CDR3 bases are TGTGCCAGCAGTCTGACAAGCACAGATACGCAGTATTTT. Protein: CASSLTSTDTQYF.

This chain links TRBV9 with TRBJ2-2; TRBD2 agrees at 12 bases. V was clipped by 0 bases and J by 6 bases; unmatched bases: 6. Germline values: CDR1 SGDLS, CDR2 YYNGEE. The CDR3 loop spans 17 amino acids. The CDR3 coding sequence is TGTGCCAGCAGCGTAGGGACTAGCGGGGTTTGGGCCGGGGAGCTGTTTTTT. It codes for CASSVGTSGVWAGELFF.

V is TRBV11-2 and J is TRBJ2-7; D remains unclear. V dropped 4 bases and J dropped 8 bases, with 18 bases sitting between them. The length of the CDR3 is 14 residues. Germline-derived CDR1 and CDR2 are SGHAT and FQNNGV. Here the CDR3 reads CASSSPQNPFKQYF. The CDR3 DNA reads as TGTGCCAGCAGCTCACCTCAAAACCCCTTCAAGCAGTACTTC. Full variable domain (rest looked up from reference TRBV11-2 and TRBJ2-7): EAGVAQSPRYKIIEKRQSVAFWCNPISGHATLYWYQQILGQGPKLLIQFQNNGVVDDSQLPKDRFSAERLKGVDSTLKIQPAKLEDSAVYLCASSSPQNPFKQYFGPGTRLTVT.

The chain carries TRBV12-3 or TRBV12-4 and TRBJ2-1, with TRBD2 as a possible D gene (6 bases). V was shortened by 8 bases and J by 9 bases, with 14 bases between the two germline ends. This CDR3 spans 12 amino acids. The CDR3 bases are TGTGCCAGCGAGGGTAGCGGTAGTGAGCAGTTCTTC. It is translated as CASEGSGSEQFF.

This chain uses TRBV30 with TRBJ2-5, with TRBD2 matching over 7 bases. This CDR3 contains 15 residues. After removal of 2 bases from V and 5 bases from J, the junction contained 11 bases not matched to a gene. Germline CDR1 GTSNPN, CDR2 SVGIG (reference sequence). The CDR3 sequence is CAWSRGRRRGETQYF. The CDR3 DNA sequence: TGTGCCTGGAGTCGAGGGCGGAGGCGGGGGGAGACCCAGTACTTC.

The chain uses TRBV28 and TRBJ1-5, with 7 bases aligning to TRBD1. This CDR3 is 18 amino acids long. With 8 bases clipped from V and 3 bases from J, the junction kept 19 bases outside the gene matches. CDR1 and CDR2 from the germline V gene are MDHEN and SYDVKM. The CDR3 loop reads CASSSLFPGQRHNQPQHF. Written as DNA, the CDR3 is TGTGCCAGCTCGTCTTTATTTCCGGGACAGCGACACAATCAGCCCCAGCATTTT. The full variable domain, rest sourced from reference TRBV28 and TRBJ1-5, is DVKVTQSSRYLVKRTGEKVFLECVQDMDHENMFWYRQDPGLGLRLIYFSYDVKMKEKGDIPEGYSVSREKKERFSLILESASTNQTSMYLCASSSLFPGQRHNQPQHFGDGTRLSIL.

J is TRBJ1-2 and V is TRBV6-5; a weak D match, TRBD1 (6 bases). This CDR3 has 15 amino acids. CDR1 is MNHEY, CDR2 SVGAGI, per germline. V was clipped by 0 bases and J by 4 bases, with 12 bases between them. For the CDR3, the DNA is TGTGCCAGCAGTTACTCGGGGGGGCAGCCCTATGGCTACACCTTC. Translating it yields CASSYSGGQPYGYTF.

The chain employs TRBV28 and TRBJ1-4; D is possibly TRBD1 (6 bases). Trimming cost V 6 bases and J 8 bases, with 13 bases left between them. The germline gives CDR1 MDHEN, CDR2 SYDVKM. The CDR3 runs to 13 residues. The CDR3 spells CASRGGQGEKLFF. CDR3 DNA sequence: TGTGCCAGCAGGGGGGGGCAGGGGGAAAAACTGTTTTTT.

The V gene is TRBV7-2, the J gene TRBJ1-4; D is possibly TRBD1 (5 bases). V was clipped by 5 bases and J by 8 bases, with 18 bases between them. Germline loops: CDR1 SGHTA, CDR2 FQGNSA. The CDR3 has 15 residues. CDR3 DNA sequence: TGTGCCAGCAGCCCTCGGGGCATATCGGGGGAAAAACTGTTTTTT. Its translation is CASSPRGISGEKLFF.

The chain uses TRBV5-1 and TRBJ2-2, with D possibly called TRBD1 or TRBD2 (7 bases each). Trimming took off 0 bases at V and 3 bases at J, with 9 bases between the two ends. This CDR3 is built from 15 residues. Germline CDR1 SGHRS, CDR2 YFSETQ. CDR3 in amino acids: CASSLAGGDTGELFF. In DNA form, the CDR3 reads TGCGCCAGCAGCTTGGCAGGGGGGGACACCGGGGAGCTGTTTTTT.

This chain links TRBV6-5 with TRBJ2-4; D not certain. The ends were cut back, 10 bases at V and 0 bases at J, with 10 bases in the middle. This CDR3 is built from 13 residues. Germline V gene sequence: CDR1 MNHEY, CDR2 SVGAGI. CDR3 in amino acids: CATLSRAKNIQYF. The CDR3 region has the DNA TGTGCCACCTTGAGTCGAGCCAAAAACATTCAGTACTTC.

This chain links TRBV5-6 with TRBJ2-3; 7 bases agree with TRBD2. The CDR3 covers 16 residues. Germline V gene lookup returns CDR1 SGHDT and CDR2 YYEEEE. J lost 1 base, V lost 1 base, and 6 bases had no gene match. The CDR3 DNA follows: TGTGCCAGCAGCTTGTTTGGGACTACCGGCACAGATACGCAGTATTTT. Translation: CASSLFGTTGTDTQYF.

This clone was observed at least ten times. The chain joins TRBV6-1 to TRBJ2-5; possible D gene TRBD2, 6 bases. The CDR3 length is 15 residues. Trimming shortened V by 2 bases and J by 5 bases, and 15 bases separated the two germline ends. Germline assignment: CDR1 MNHNS and CDR2 SASEGT. The CDR3: CASSENEGSGETQYF. CDR3 bases: TGTGCCAGCAGTGAAAACGAAGGGAGCGGGGAGACCCAGTACTTC.

This chain uses TRBV5-6 with TRBJ2-3; TRBD2 aligns across 7 bases. Germline values: CDR1 SGHDT, CDR2 YYEEEE. V lost 4 bases, J lost 4 bases, and 3 bases stayed unmatched. The CDR3 totals 13 residues. The CDR3 bases are TGTGCCAGCAGCCAGCTAGCGGCAGATACGCAGTATTTT. Translating it yields CASSQLAADTQYF.

The chain's CDR3 is CASSHPGTGYTGELFF. In DNA, the CDR3 is TGCGCCAGCAGCCATCCCGGGACAGGGTACACCGGGGAGCTGTTTTTT. V usage is TRBV4-1 and J usage is TRBJ2-2; TRBD1 matches 9 bases. Germline V gives CDR1 MGHRA, CDR2 YSYEKL. CDR3 length: 16 amino acids. V shed 3 bases and J 3 bases; nucleotides not matched to a gene: 5.

The chain has TRBV5-4 and TRBJ1-1; D not resolved. The length of the CDR3 is 14 residues. Germline CDR1 reads SGHNT; CDR2 reads YYREEE (reference sequence). Deletions cut 2 bases from V and 4 bases from J, with 12 bases between. In DNA, the CDR3 is TGTGCCAGCAGCTTCGGTGCAGGCCCCACTGAAGCTTTCTTT. Residues: CASSFGAGPTEAFF.

There are a few counts of this clone. The chain links TRBV6-2 or TRBV6-3 to TRBJ2-1; TRBD1 matches 12 bases. This CDR3 region has 19 residues. In germline, CDR1 is MNHEY, CDR2 SVGEGT. The V and J ends lost 2 bases and 2 bases, in that order; junction bases with no gene match: 10. CDR3: CASSYDGTGGESTYNEQFF. The CDR3 nucleotides read TGTGCCAGCAGTTACGATGGGACAGGGGGCGAGTCTACCTACAATGAGCAGTTCTTC.